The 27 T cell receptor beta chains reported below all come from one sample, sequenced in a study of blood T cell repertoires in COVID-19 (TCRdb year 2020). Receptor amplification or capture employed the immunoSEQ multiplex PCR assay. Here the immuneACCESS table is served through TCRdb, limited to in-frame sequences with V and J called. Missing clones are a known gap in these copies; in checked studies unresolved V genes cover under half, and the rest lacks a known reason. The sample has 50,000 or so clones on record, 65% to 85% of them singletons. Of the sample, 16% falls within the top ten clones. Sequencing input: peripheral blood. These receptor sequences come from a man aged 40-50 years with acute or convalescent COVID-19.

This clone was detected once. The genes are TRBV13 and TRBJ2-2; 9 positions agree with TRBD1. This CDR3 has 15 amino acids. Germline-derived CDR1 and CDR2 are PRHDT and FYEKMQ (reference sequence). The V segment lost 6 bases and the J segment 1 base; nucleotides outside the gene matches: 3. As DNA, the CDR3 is TGTGCCAGCAGTTTGGGACAGGGGAACACCGGGGAGCTGTTTTTT. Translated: CASSLGQGNTGELFF.

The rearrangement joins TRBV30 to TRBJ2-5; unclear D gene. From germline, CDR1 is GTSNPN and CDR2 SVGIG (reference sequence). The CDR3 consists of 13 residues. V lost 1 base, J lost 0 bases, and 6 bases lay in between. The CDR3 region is CAWSAGDQETQYF. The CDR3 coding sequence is TGTGCCTGGAGTGCAGGTGACCAAGAGACCCAGTACTTC.

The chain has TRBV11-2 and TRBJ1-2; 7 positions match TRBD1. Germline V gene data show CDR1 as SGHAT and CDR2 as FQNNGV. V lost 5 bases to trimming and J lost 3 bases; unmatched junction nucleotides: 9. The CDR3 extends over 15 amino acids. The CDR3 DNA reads TGTGCCAGCAGCCTCGATAGACAGGGACACTATGGCTACACCTTC. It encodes CASSLDRQGHYGYTF.

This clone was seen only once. The CDR3 DNA reads as TGCGCCAGCAGTAATCAGGGGTCTGGAAACACCATATATTTT. Protein: CASSNQGSGNTIYF. The chain combines TRBV10-1 with TRBJ1-3; perhaps TRBD1 as D (6 bases). CDR3 length: 14 residues. V gave up 5 bases and J gave up 1 base, with 9 bases separating them. Germline V gene sequence: CDR1 WNHNN, CDR2 SYGVQD (reference sequence).

In DNA form, the CDR3 reads TGTGCCAGCAGTCCAGTAATTTACACTGAAGCTTTCTTT. Its translation: CASSPVIYTEAFF. The chain carries TRBV6-6 and TRBJ1-1; no clear D. Germline-derived CDR1 and CDR2 are MNHNY and SVGAGI (reference sequence). V was shortened by 5 bases and J by 3 bases, with 10 bases between the two germline ends. The CDR3 loop spans 13 amino acids.

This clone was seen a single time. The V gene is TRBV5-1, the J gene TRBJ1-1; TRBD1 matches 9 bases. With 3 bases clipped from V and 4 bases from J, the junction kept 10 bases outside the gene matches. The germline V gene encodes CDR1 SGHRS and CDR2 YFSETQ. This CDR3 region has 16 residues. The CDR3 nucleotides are TGCGCCAGCAGCTCCGACAGGGGGGGCCGCGGCACTGAAGCTTTCTTT. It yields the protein CASSSDRGGRGTEAFF.

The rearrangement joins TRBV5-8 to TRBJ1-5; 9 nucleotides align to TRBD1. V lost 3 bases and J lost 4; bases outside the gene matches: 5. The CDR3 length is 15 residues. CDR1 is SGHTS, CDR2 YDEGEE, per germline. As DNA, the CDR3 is TGTGCCAGCAGCTATTTCGGGACAGGGAATCAGCCCCAGCATTTT. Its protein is CASSYFGTGNQPQHF.

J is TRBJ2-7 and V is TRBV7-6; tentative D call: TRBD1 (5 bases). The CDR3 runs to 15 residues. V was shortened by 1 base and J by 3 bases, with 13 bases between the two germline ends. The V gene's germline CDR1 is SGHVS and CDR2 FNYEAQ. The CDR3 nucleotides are TGTGCCAGCAGCTTAGAAGCAGGGATAAGCTACGAGCAGTACTTC. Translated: CASSLEAGISYEQYF.

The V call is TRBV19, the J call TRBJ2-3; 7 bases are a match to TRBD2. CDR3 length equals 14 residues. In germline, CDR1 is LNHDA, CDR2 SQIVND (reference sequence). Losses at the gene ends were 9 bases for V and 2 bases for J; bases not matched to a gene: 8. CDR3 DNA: TGTGCCAGGGGCCTGCGGGGGACCACAGATACGCAGTATTTT. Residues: CARGLRGTTDTQYF.

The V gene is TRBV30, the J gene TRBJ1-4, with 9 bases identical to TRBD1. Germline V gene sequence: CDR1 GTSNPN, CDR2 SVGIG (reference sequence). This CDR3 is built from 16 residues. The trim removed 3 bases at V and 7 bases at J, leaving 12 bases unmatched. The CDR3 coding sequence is TGTGCCTGGAGCGGCCATACAGGGGGCGTAGGTGAAAAACTGTTTTTT. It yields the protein CAWSGHTGGVGEKLFF.

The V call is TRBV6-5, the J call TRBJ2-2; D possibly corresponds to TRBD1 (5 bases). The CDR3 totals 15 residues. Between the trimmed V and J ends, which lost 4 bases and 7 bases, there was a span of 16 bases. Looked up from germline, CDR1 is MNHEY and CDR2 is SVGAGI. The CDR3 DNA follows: TGTGCCAGCAGTTCCATTCAGGGTTCCGGCGGGGAGCTGTTTTTT. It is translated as CASSSIQGSGGELFF.

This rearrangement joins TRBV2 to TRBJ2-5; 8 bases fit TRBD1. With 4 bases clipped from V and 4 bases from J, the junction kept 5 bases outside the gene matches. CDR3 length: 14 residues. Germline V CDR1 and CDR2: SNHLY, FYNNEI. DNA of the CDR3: TGTGCCAGCAGTGGCCAAGGGACAGGAGAGACCCAGTACTTC. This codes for CASSGQGTGETQYF.

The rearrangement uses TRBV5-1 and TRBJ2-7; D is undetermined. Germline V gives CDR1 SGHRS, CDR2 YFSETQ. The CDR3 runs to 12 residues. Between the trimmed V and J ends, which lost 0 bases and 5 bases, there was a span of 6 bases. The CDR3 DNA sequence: TGCGCCAGCAGCTTGGGTCAGAACGAGCAGTACTTC. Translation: CASSLGQNEQYF. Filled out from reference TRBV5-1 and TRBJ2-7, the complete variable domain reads KAGVTQTPRYLIKTRGQQVTLSCSPISGHRSVSWYQQTPGQGLQFLFEYFSETQRNKGNFPGRFSGRQFSNSRSEMNVSTLELGDSALYLCASSLGQNEQYFGPGTRLTVT.

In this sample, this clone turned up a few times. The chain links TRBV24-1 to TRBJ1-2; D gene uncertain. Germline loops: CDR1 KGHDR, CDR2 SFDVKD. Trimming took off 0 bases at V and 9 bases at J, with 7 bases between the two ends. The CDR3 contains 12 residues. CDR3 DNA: TGTGCCACCAGTGATTTGTCCAGGAGCTACACCTTC. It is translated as CATSDLSRSYTF.

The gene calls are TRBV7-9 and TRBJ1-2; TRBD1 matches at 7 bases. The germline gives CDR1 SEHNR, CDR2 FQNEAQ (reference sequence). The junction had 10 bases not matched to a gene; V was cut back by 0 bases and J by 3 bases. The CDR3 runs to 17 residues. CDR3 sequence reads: CASSLAGTAPRDYGYTF. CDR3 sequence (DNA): TGTGCCAGCAGCTTAGCCGGGACAGCCCCGAGAGACTATGGCTACACCTTC.

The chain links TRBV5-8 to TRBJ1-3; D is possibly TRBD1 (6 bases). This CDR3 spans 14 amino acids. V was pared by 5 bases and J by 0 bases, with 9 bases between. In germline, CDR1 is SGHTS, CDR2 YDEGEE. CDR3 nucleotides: TGTGCCAGCAGAGGCAGGGGCTCTGGAAACACCATATATTTT. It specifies CASRGRGSGNTIYF.

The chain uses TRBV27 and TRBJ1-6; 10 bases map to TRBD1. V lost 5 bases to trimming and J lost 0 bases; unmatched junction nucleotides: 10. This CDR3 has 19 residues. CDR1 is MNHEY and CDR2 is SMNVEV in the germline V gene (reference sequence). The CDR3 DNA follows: TGTGCCAGCAGTAGATCCGGACAGGGGGTGAGCTCCTATAATTCACCCCTCCACTTT. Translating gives CASSRSGQGVSSYNSPLHF.

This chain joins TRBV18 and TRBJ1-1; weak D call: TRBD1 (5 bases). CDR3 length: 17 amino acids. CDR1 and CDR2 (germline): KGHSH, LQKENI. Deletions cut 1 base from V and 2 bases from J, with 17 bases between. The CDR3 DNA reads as TGTGCCAGCTCACCACTGCAGGGTAGTGTGTATAACACTGAAGCTTTCTTT. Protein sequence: CASSPLQGSVYNTEAFF.

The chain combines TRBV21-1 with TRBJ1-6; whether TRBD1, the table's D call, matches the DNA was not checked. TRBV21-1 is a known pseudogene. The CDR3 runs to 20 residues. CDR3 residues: CASSKAYRGLGKIDNSPLHF. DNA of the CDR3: TGTGCCAGCAGCAAAGCCTACAGGGGGCTTGGAAAAATCGATAATTCACCCCTCCACTTT.

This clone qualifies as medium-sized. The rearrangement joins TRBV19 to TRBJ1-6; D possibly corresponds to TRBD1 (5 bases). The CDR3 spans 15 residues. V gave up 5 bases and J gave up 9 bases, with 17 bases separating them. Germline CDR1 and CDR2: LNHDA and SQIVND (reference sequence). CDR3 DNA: TGTGCCAGTAGTTCCTCGGGGGGGAAAGGTTCACCCCTCCACTTT. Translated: CASSSSGGKGSPLHF.

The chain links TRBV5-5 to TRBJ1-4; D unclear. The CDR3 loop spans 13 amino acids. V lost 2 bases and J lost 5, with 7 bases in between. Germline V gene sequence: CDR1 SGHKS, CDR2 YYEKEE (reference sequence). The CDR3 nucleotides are TGTGCCAGCAGCTTTCTCCTAAATGAAAAACTGTTTTTT. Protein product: CASSFLLNEKLFF.

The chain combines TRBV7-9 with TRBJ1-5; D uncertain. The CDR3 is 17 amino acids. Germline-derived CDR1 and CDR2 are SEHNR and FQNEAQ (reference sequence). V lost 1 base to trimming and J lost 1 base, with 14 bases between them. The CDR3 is CASSLGYGAVSNQPQHF. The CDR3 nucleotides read TGTGCCAGCAGCTTAGGGTATGGTGCAGTCAGCAATCAGCCCCAGCATTTT. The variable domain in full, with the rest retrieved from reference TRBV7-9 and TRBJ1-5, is DTGVSQNPRHKITKRGQNVTFRCDPISEHNRLYWYRQTLGQGPEFLTYFQNEAQLEKSRLLSDRFSAERPKGSFSTLEIQRTEQGDSAMYLCASSLGYGAVSNQPQHFGDGTRLSIL.

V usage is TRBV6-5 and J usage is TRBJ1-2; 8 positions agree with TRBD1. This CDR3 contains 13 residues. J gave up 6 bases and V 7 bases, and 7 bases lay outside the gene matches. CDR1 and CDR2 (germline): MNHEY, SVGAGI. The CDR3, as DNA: TGTGCCAGCAAACAGGGGGGGGCGAATGGCTACACCTTC. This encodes CASKQGGANGYTF.

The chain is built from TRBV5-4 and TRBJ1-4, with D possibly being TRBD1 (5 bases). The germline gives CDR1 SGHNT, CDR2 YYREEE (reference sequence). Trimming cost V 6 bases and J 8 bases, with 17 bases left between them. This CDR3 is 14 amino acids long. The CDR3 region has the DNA TGTGCCAGCACCCGAGGGGAGGGATCCGAAAAACTGTTTTTT. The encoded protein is CASTRGEGSEKLFF.

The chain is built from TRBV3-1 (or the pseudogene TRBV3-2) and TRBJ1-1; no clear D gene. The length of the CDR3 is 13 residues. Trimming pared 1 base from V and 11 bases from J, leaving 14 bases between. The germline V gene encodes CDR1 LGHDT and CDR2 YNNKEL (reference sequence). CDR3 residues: CASSQGKEGGAFF. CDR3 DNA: TGTGCCAGCAGCCAAGGAAAGGAGGGCGGCGCTTTCTTT.

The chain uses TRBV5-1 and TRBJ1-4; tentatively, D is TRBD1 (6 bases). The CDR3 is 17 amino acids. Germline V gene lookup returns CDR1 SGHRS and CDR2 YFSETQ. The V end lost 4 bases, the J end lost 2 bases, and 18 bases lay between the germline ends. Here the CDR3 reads CASSPNGRGRTNEKLFF. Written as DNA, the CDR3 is TGCGCCAGCAGCCCGAACGGCAGGGGTAGGACTAATGAAAAACTGTTTTTT. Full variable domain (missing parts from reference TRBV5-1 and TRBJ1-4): KAGVTQTPRYLIKTRGQQVTLSCSPISGHRSVSWYQQTPGQGLQFLFEYFSETQRNKGNFPGRFSGRQFSNSRSEMNVSTLELGDSALYLCASSPNGRGRTNEKLFFGSGTQLSVL.

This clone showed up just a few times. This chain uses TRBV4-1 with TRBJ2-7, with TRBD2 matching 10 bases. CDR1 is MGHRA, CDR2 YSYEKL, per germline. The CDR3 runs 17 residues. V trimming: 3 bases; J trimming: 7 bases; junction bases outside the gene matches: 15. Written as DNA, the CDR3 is TGCGCCAGCAGCCATGCTACCATTAGCGGGAGGTTAGGTGAGCAGTACTTC. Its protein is CASSHATISGRLGEQYF.